The 5 T cell receptor beta chains presented below share a single source sample, sequenced in a study of cytomegalovirus exposure and HLA in healthy donors. With 60 Vbeta and 13 Jbeta primers, the PCR was carried out. The data were produced by immunoSEQ multiplex PCR, yet TCRdb's version contains in-frame clones alone and is incomplete. The table shows around 120,000 clones, with over 8% occurring only once. Sequenced: PBMCs. Source of these receptors: a man aged 25-45 years in good health and CMV-seronegative.

This chain connects TRBV10-3 to TRBJ2-7, with TRBD1 matching over 9 bases. CDR3 length equals 14 residues. V lost 6 bases and J lost 3; bases outside the gene matches: 6. Germline CDR1 and CDR2: ENHRY and SYGVKD. Here the CDR3 reads CAIRATGGFYEQYF. CDR3 nucleotide sequence: TGTGCCATCAGGGCGACAGGGGGGTTCTACGAGCAGTACTTC.

The genes are TRBV28 and TRBJ2-7; 7 bases agree with TRBD1. CDR1 MDHEN and CDR2 SYDVKM come from the germline V gene. Germline trimming cut 2 bases from V and 9 bases from J; bases unmatched to any gene: 10. The CDR3 length is 14 residues. CDR3 in DNA: TGTGCCAGCAGTTTAATGGGGCAGGGGGTGTGGCAGTACTTC. It encodes CASSLMGQGVWQYF.

This sequence joins TRBV10-1 and TRBJ1-1; TRBD1 matches at 7 bases. This CDR3 contains 13 residues. Trimming removed 6 bases from V and 1 base from J; junction bases left unmatched: 2. Per germline, CDR1 WNHNN and CDR2 SYGVQD (reference sequence). The CDR3 spells CASSGTANTEAFF. DNA of the CDR3: TGCGCCAGCAGCGGGACAGCGAACACTGAAGCTTTCTTT.

This clone was seen more than once but under ten times. The gene calls are TRBV19 and TRBJ2-3, with TRBD2 matching over 13 bases. V lost 5 bases, J lost 2 bases, and 7 bases stayed unmatched. The CDR3 has 17 residues. Per the germline V gene, CDR1 is LNHDA and CDR2 is SQIVND (reference sequence). The CDR3 nucleotides read TGTGCCAGTAGTGGGGGGACTAGCGGGATCTTCACAGATACGCAGTATTTT. Translated: CASSGGTSGIFTDTQYF.

This clone was seen a handful of times. The chain couples TRBV28 to TRBJ1-1; possibly TRBD1 for D (6 bases). Germline V gene data show CDR1 as MDHEN and CDR2 as SYDVKM. Trimming took 7 bases from V and 3 from J, leaving 9 bases between them. The CDR3 totals 12 residues. CDR3 DNA: TGTGCCAGCAAGGGGGTGTACACTGAAGCTTTCTTT. Its protein product is CASKGVYTEAFF.